The TCR beta chain under discussion was sequenced for a study of T cells in women clearing cervical HPV infection. Study-wide background: Case blood was drawn a median approximately 21 weeks after lesion detection.

V was shortened by 2 bases and J by 4 bases, with 13 bases between the two germline ends. CDR1 is LNHNV and CDR2 is YYDKDF in the germline V gene (reference sequence). This CDR3 has 15 amino acids. To note about this clone: Coverage ceases 3 residues before the CDR3 finishes, and the germline J gene fills in the end.

Profiled with immunoSEQ multiplex PCR; TCRdb holds only in-frame clones, not every one. The sample has approximately 13,000 clones. The chain has TRBV15 and TRBJ2-3; D uncertain. This clonotype originated in a woman aged 18 to 69 with a cervical HPV16 infection that either progressed to CIN3+ or cleared (not recorded which). The sample taken for sequencing was blood buffy coat. The part of the CDR3 DNA that was read is TGTGCCACCAGCAGATCGGCAGTGGGCCCAGATACG. It translates to CATSRSAVGPDT. The full-length CDR3 reads as CATSRSAVGPDTQYF.